This T cell receptor beta chain derives from a study of blood T cells in healthy people across ages. Total RNA was isolated from each sample in quantities of at least 5 micrograms. This CDR3 comprises 14 residues. V lost 4 bases to trimming and J lost 11 bases; unmatched junction nucleotides: 10. CDR1 is SQVTM, CDR2 ANQGSEA, per germline. Concerning this clonotype itself: Its specificity is not known.

With a J-beta primer mix and a sample-barcoded 5' primer, a second PCR ran about 6 to 11 cycles. Every molecule of cDNA carried a tag from a template-switch adaptor with 12 random nucleotides. Every individual sample yielded 3 million or more paired-end reads (each containing CDR3). Each CDR3 protein gets one entry after TCRdb re-called the 5' RACE reads with MiXCR. Among roughly 1.5 million distinct CDR3 sequences listed, roughly 43% were seen once. Study findings and constraints: Across the age range, TCR beta diversity per million T cells fell in a roughly linear way.

Sequencing was carried out using blood. The receptor was isolated from a woman aged 18-29 years in good health. The rearrangement joins TRBV29-1 to TRBJ2-5; 13 nucleotides agree with TRBD2. CDR3 loop: CSVVPGLAGNEQYF. CDR3 sequence (DNA): TGCAGCGTTGTACCGGGACTAGCGGGGAATGAGCAGTACTTC.